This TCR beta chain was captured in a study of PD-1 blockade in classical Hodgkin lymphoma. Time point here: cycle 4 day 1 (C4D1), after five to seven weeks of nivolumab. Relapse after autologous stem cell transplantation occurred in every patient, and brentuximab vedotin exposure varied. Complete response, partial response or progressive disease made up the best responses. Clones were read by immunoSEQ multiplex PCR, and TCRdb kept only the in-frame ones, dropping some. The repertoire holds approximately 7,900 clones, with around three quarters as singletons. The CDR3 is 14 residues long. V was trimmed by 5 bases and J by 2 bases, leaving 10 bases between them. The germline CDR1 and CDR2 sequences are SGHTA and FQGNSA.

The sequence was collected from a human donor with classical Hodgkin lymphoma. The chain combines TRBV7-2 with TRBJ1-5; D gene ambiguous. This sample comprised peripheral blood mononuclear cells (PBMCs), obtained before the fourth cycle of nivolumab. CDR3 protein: CASSPSGGNQPQHF. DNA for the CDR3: TGTGCCAGCAGCCCCAGTGGGGGCAATCAGCCCCAGCATTTT.